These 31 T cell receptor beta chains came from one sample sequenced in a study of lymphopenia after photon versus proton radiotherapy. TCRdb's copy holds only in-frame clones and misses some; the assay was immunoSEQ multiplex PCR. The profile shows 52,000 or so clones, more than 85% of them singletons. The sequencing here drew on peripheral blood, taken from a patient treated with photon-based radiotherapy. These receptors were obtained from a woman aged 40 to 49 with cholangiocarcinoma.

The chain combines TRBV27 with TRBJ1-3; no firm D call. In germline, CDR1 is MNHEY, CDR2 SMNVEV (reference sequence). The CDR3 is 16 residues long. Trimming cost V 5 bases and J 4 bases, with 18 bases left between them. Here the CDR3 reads CASSPDPLVAGNTIYF. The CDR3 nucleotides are TGTGCCAGCAGTCCTGATCCTCTGGTAGCCGGAAACACCATATATTTT.

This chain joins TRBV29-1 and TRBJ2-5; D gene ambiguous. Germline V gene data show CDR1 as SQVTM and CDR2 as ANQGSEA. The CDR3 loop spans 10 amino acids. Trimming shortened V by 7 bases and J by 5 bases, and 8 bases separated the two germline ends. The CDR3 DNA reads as TGCAGCGCTCGTGGCGAGACCCAGTACTTC. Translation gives CSARGETQYF.

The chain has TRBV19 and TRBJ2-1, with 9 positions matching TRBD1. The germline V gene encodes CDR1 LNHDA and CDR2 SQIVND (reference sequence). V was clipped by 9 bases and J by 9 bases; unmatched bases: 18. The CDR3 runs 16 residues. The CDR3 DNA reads TGTGCCAGCGGTGAAGTTACCGGGACAGGGTCGGGTGAGCAGTTCTTC. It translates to CASGEVTGTGSGEQFF.

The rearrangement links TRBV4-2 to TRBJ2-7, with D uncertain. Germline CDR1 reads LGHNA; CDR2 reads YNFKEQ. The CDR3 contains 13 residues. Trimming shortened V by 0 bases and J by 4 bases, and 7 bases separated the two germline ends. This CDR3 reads CASSQESLYEQYF. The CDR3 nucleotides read TGTGCCAGCAGCCAAGAATCGTTATACGAGCAGTACTTC.

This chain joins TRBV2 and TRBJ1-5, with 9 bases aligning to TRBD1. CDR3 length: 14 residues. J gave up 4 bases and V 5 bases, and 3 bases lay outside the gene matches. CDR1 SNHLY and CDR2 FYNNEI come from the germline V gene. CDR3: CASSWDRDNQPQHF. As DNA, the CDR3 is TGTGCCAGCAGTTGGGACAGGGATAATCAGCCCCAGCATTTT.

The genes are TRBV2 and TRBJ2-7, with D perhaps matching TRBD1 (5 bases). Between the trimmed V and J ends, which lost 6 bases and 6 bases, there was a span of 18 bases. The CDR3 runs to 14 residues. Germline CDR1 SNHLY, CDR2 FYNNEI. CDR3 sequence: CASRIQATTSEQYF. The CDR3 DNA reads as TGTGCCAGCAGAATACAGGCCACCACGAGCGAGCAGTACTTC.

The CDR3: CASSEAGRGPPQHF. The DNA for the CDR3 is TGTGCCAGCAGTGAAGCTGGGCGGGGTCCACCCCAGCATTTT. The rearrangement uses TRBV6-1 and TRBJ1-5; D gene unclear. The CDR3 runs to 14 residues. The V end was cut by 0 bases, the J end by 10 bases, with 13 bases between. The germline CDR1 and CDR2 sequences are MNHNS and SASEGT.

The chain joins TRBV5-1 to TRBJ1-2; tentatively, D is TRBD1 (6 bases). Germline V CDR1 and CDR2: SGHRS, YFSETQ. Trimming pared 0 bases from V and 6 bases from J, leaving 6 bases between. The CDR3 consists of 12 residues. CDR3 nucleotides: TGCGCCAGCAGCTTGGAGGGGGATGGCTACACCTTC. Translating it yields CASSLEGDGYTF.

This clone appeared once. The CDR3 DNA sequence: TGTGCCAGCAGCCCGACTTTGGACAGCTCCTACGAGCAGTACTTC. As protein: CASSPTLDSSYEQYF. V gene TRBV28 combines with J gene TRBJ2-7; D is perhaps TRBD1 (6 bases). Germline V gene sequence: CDR1 MDHEN, CDR2 SYDVKM. The V end lost 6 bases, the J end lost 0 bases, and 15 bases lay between the germline ends. The CDR3 contains 15 residues.

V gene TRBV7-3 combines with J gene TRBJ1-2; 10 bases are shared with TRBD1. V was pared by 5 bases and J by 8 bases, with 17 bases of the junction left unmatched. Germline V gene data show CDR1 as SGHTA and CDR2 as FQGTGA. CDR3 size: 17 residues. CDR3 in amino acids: CASSPLPRAGTGDGYTF. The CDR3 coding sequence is TGTGCCAGCAGCCCACTCCCTCGTGCCGGGACAGGGGACGGCTACACCTTC. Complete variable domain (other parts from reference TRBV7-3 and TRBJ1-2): GAGVSQTPSNKVTEKGKYVELRCDPISGHTALYWYRQSLGQGPEFLIYFQGTGAADDSGLPNDRFFAVRPEGSVSTLKIQRTERGDSAVYLCASSPLPRAGTGDGYTFGSGTRLTVV.

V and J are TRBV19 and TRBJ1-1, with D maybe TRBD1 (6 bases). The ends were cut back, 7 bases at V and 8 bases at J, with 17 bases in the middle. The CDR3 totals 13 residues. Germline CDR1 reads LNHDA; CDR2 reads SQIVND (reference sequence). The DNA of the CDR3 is TGTGCCAGTACCCTCCGTTCGGGGGGCGAAGCTTTCTTT. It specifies CASTLRSGGEAFF.

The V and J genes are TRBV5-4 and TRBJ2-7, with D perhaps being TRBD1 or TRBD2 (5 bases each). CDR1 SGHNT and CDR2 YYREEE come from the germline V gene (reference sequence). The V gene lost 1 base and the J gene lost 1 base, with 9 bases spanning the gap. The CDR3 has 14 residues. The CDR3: CASSLHGGSYEQYF. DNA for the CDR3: TGTGCCAGCAGCTTGCATGGGGGTTCCTACGAGCAGTACTTC.

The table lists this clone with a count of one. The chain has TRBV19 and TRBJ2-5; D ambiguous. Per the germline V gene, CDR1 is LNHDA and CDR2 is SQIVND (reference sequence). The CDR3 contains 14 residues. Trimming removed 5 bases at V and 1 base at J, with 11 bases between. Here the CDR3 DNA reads TGTGCCAGTAGTCGTACAGAACTCCAAGAGACCCAGTACTTC. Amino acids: CASSRTELQETQYF.

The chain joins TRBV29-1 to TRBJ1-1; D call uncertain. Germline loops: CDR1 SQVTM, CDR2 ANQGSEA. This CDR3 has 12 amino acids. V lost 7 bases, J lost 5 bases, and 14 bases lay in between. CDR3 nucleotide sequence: TGCAGCGCTGGTGGGCGCGGGACTGAAGCTTTCTTT. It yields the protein CSAGGRGTEAFF.

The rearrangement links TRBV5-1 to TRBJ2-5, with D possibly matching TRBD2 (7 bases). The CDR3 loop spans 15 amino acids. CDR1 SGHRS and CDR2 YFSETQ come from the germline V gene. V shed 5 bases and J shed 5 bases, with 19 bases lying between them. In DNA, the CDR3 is TGCGCCAGCAGATACGGGACATTTAGCGGGGAGACCCAGTACTTC. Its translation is CASRYGTFSGETQYF.

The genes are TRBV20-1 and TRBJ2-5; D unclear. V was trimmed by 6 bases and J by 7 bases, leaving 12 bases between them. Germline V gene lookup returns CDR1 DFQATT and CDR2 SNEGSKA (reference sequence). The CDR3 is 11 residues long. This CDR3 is CSAPDQRTQYF. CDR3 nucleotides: TGCAGTGCCCCGGACCAACGGACCCAGTACTTC.

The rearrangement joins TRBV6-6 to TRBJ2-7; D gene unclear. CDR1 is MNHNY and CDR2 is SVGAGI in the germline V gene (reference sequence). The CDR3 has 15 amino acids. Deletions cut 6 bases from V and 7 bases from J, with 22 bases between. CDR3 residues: CASSPSTVLGGEQYF. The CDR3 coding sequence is TGTGCCAGCAGCCCTTCCACAGTACTTGGTGGAGAGCAGTACTTC.

CDR3 sequence reads: CATSFSGTVNTEAFF. The CDR3 region has the DNA TGTGCCACCAGCTTTTCCGGGACAGTGAACACTGAAGCTTTCTTT. This chain uses TRBV15 with TRBJ1-1, with TRBD1 identical over 7 bases. J was trimmed by 0 bases and V by 5 bases; bases with no gene match: 6. Germline V gene sequence: CDR1 LNHNV, CDR2 YYDKDF (reference sequence). The CDR3 is made up of 15 amino acids.

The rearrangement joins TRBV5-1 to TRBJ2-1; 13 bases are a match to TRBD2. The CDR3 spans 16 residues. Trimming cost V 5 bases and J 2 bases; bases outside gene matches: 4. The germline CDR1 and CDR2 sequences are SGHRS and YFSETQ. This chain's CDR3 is CASRPTSGGTYNEQFF. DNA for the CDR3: TGCGCCAGCAGACCGACTAGCGGGGGGACCTACAATGAGCAGTTCTTC. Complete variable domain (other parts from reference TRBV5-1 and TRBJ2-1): KAGVTQTPRYLIKTRGQQVTLSCSPISGHRSVSWYQQTPGQGLQFLFEYFSETQRNKGNFPGRFSGRQFSNSRSEMNVSTLELGDSALYLCASRPTSGGTYNEQFFGPGTRLTVL.

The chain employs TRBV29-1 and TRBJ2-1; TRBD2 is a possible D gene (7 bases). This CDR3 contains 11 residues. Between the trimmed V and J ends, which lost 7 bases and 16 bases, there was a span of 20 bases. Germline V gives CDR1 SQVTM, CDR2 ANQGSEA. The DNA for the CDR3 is TGCAGCGACCGGGGGGCCAGGGGATTCTTCTTC. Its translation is CSDRGARGFFF.

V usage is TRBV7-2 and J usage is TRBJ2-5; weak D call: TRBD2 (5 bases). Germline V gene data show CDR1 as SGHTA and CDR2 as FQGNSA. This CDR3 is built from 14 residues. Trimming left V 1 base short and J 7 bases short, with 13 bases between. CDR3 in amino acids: CASSLGASGGTQYF. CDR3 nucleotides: TGTGCCAGCAGCTTAGGGGCCAGCGGTGGGACCCAGTACTTC. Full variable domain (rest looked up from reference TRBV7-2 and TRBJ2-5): GAGVSQSPSNKVTEKGKDVELRCDPISGHTALYWYRQSLGQGLEFLIYFQGNSAPDKSGLPSDRFSAERTGGSVSTLTIQRTQQEDSAVYLCASSLGASGGTQYFGPGTRLLVL.

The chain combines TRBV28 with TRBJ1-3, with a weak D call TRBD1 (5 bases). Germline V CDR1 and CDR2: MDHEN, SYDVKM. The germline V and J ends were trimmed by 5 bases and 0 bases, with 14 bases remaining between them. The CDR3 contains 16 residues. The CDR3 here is CASSPYGARSGNTIYF. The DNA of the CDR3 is TGTGCCAGCAGTCCATACGGGGCCCGCTCTGGAAACACCATATATTTT.

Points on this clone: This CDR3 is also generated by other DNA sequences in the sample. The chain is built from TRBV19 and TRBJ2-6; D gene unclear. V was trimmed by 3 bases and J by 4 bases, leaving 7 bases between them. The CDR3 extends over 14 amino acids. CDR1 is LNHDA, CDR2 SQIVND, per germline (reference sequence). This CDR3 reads CASSIGSGANVLTF. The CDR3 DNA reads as TGTGCCAGTAGTATCGGATCAGGGGCCAACGTCCTGACTTTC.

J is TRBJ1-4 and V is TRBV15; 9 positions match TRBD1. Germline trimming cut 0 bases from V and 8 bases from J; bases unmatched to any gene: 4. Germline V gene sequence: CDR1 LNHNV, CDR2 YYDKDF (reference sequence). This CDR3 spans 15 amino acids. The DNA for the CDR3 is TGTGCCACCAGCAGAGAACAGGGGGCTTCCGAAAAACTGTTTTTT. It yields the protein CATSREQGASEKLFF. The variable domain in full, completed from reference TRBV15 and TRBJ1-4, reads DAMVIQNPRYQVTQFGKPVTLSCSQTLNHNVMYWYQQKSSQAPKLLFHYYDKDFNNEADTPDNFQSRRPNTSFCFLDIRSPGLGDTAMYLCATSREQGASEKLFFGSGTQLSVL.

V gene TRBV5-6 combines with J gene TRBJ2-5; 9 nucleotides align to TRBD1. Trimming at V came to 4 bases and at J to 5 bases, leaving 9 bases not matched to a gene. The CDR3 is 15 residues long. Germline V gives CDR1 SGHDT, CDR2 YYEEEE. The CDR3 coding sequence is TGTGCCAGCAGCGGCCGGGACAGGGTTAGCGAGACCCAGTACTTC. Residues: CASSGRDRVSETQYF.

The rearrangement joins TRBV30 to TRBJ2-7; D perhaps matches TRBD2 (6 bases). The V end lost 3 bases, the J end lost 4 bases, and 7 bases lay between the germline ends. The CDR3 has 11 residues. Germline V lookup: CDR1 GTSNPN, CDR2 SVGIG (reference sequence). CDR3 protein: CAWSAGYEQYF. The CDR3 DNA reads TGTGCCTGGAGCGCGGGGTACGAGCAGTACTTC.

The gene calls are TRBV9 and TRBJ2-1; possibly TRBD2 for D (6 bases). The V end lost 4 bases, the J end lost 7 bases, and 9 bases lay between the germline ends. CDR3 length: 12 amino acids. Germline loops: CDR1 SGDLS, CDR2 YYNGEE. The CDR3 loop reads CASSPGGNEQFF. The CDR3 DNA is TGTGCCAGCAGCCCCGGGGGTAATGAGCAGTTCTTC.

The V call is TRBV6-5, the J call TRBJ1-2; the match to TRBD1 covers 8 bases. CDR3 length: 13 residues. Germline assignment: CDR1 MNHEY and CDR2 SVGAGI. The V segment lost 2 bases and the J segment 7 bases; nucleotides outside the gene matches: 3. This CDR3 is CASSYAGTGGYTF. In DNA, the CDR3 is TGTGCCAGCAGTTACGCCGGGACAGGTGGCTACACCTTC.

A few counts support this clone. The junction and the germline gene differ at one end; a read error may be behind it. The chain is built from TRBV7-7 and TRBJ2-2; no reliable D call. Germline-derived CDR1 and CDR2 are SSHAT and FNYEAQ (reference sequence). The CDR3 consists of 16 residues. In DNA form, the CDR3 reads TGTGCTAGCAGCACCCTAACCAGGTCGAACACCGGGGAGCTGTTTTTT. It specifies CASSTLTRSNTGELFF.

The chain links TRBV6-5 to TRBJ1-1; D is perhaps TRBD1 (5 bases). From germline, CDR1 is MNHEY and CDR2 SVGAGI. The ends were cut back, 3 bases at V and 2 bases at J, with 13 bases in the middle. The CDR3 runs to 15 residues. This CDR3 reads CASSYSLWDNTEAFF. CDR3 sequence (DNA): TGTGCCAGCAGTTATTCTCTTTGGGACAACACTGAAGCTTTCTTT.

CDR3 sequence reads: CASSLVAGGLTDTQYF. DNA of the CDR3: TGCGCCAGCAGCTTAGTAGCGGGGGGGCTTACAGATACGCAGTATTTT. The V call is TRBV5-1, the J call TRBJ2-3; 11 positions match TRBD2. The CDR3 loop spans 16 amino acids. The V gene's germline CDR1 is SGHRS and CDR2 YFSETQ. V trimming: 2 bases; J trimming: 3 bases; junction bases outside the gene matches: 5.